The entry below gives a single T cell receptor (beta chain) sequence along with its context. Its specificity is unknown. Additional DNA sequences in this sample encode the identical CDR3. This specimen belongs to a study of shared clonotypes between healthy human individuals. Measured with immunoSEQ multiplex PCR; TCRdb has only the in-frame clones, and not every one. Of approximately 2,300,000 clones in the sample, approximately 90% were seen once. Study results and limitations: An effect of sequencing depth on clonotype sharing among donors was expected.

Germline CDR1 SGHRS, CDR2 YFSETQ. Trimming removed 0 bases from V and 2 bases from J, with 8 bases in between. There are 14 residues in the CDR3. The material sequenced was naive CD4+ T cells from PBMCs. Stated subset: CD45RA+ positively selected. The chain combines TRBV5-1 with TRBJ2-5; D is unclear. The receptor comes from a man aged 18 to 30 in good health. Some clones in this sample may be carry-over from other donors' samples. Here the CDR3 DNA reads TGCGCCAGCAGCTTGGAGGGCTTTCAAGAGACCCAGTACTTC. Encoded protein: CASSLEGFQETQYF.